Sequencing of this T cell receptor (beta chain) was carried out in a study of low-dose radiotherapy and immunotherapy resistance in tumors. As for the study in general: Cyclophosphamide went in intravenously at 200 mg/m2 every two weeks, one day before radiation and immunotherapy.

TRAV- and TRBV-specific primers were used for first-strand cDNA, which covered alpha and beta chains. A roughly 20-cycle PCR with a constant-region primer and V-primer adapter amplified TCRs. Following isolation, mRNA was amplified via in vitro transcription. TCRdb re-derived calls from the reads in MiXCR, one entry per CDR3 protein. The sample lists around 79,000 distinct CDR3 sequences; approximately 17% were seen once. The CDR3 has 14 residues. Germline values: CDR1 SGHKS, CDR2 YYEKEE (reference sequence). V was pared by 0 bases and J by 2 bases, with 9 bases between. Time point given: before trial treatment. At least ten counts were recorded for this clonotype.

The sequences come from PBMCs, collected before treatment. This chain links TRBV5-5 with TRBJ2-7; unclear D gene. The TCR originated in a male donor with prostate cancer. The DNA for the CDR3 is TGTGCCAGCAGCTTGGAGCTAGGCCCCTACGAGCAGTACTTC. This codes for CASSLELGPYEQYF.